Listed below are T cell receptor beta chains from one sample, sequenced in a study of blood T cell repertoires in COVID-19. Here immunoSEQ multiplex PCR was the method, and the copy in TCRdb shows in-frame clones only, minus some. The sample yields about 300,000 clones, roughly 83% seen once. The specimen was peripheral blood. The receptors stem from a human donor with COVID-19, enrolled during active disease. The donor label of this sample is uncertain. Each CDR3 is given without its conserved first and last residue. Each record gives: J gene, CDR3 length, V gene, clone size, CDR3 protein. Not all rows give a size; the values are once, few, many and, for expanded clones, a class.

TRBJ1-2 12 TRBV30 . AWSRDRANYGYT
TRBJ2-7 13 TRBV5-1 . ASTHGVTSQNEQY
TRBJ2-7 13 TRBV28 . ASSRGPSVPYEQY
TRBJ2-1 12 TRBV7-2 . ASSFGTSDNEQF
TRBJ2-5 17 TRBV3-1/TRBV3-2 once ASSQGGFATSGSWETQY
TRBJ2-1 12 TRBV6-5 . ASTSRLATNEQF
TRBJ1-1 13 TRBV28 . ASSFGGQVNTEAF
TRBJ1-6 14 TRBV3-1/TRBV3-2 few ASSQVDRPYNSPLH
TRBJ1-5 12 TRBV5-1 . ASSLVQGTQPQH
TRBJ2-3 14 TRBV5-1 . ASSFSGRASTDTQY
TRBJ1-5 15 TRBV28 few ASSSPGQVYSNQPQH
TRBJ1-2 12 TRBV7-9 . ASSLEAVPSGYT
TRBJ2-3 13 TRBV7-3 few ASSLRGSLRYTQY
TRBJ1-3 11 TRBV28 . ASRSYSGNTIY
TRBJ1-4 13 TRBV6-5 once ASSYSPGTDEKLF
TRBJ2-2 13 TRBV19 few ASSIVAGETGELF
TRBJ1-1 15 TRBV13 . ASSLDRGSGGNTEAF
TRBJ2-1 12 TRBV29-1 once SVGTSGRVAEQF
TRBJ1-2 12 TRBV6-5 . ASSDSFEGATDT
TRBJ1-6 12 TRBV7-9 . ASTLQGIGSPLH
TRBJ2-7 13 TRBV11-3 . ASSPGGGQGREQY
TRBJ1-1 13 TRBV28 once ASRDLGQGWTEAF
TRBJ1-3 11 TRBV5-1 . ASRPEARSTIY
TRBJ2-7 11 TRBV11-1 . ASRFQGAREQY
TRBJ1-1 12 TRBV3-1/TRBV3-2 once ASSQTGGGTEAF
TRBJ2-7 13 TRBV15 . ATSRERLAGYEQY
TRBJ1-4 12 TRBV5-1 . ASSLEGDPEKLF
TRBJ2-3 11 TRBV2 . ASSGDYTDTQY
TRBJ2-5 14 TRBV7-2 . ASSLLSGSDGETQY
TRBJ2-1 13 TRBV28 . ATRPTGGEGNEQF
TRBJ2-1 14 TRBV6-1 . ASSDYGGSSYNEQF
TRBJ2-7 13 TRBV7-8 . ASSLTGTLMSEQY
TRBJ1-1 12 TRBV19 . ASSPRFEDTEAF
TRBJ1-4 14 TRBV28 . ASSAGQGRPNEKLF
TRBJ2-5 14 TRBV11-2 . ASSFTFQTSEETQY
TRBJ2-7 12 TRBV3-1/TRBV3-2 . ASSQRTSGNEQY
TRBJ1-5 14 TRBV30 . AWSTSGTYSNQPQH
TRBJ2-3 12 TRBV5-4 . ASRGLADTDTQY
TRBJ2-2 14 TRBV7-2 . ASSLDGGGNTGELF
TRBJ2-1 14 TRBV15 . ATRDRAMTPNNEQF